This record covers a single T cell receptor beta chain. Method: immunoSEQ multiplex PCR; TCRdb's copy keeps in-frame clones and lacks some. The sample includes about 210,000 clones, 75% to 90% of them seen just once. This record belongs to a study of blood T cell repertoires in COVID-19. Whole-study context: The United States, Italy and Spain supplied acute and convalescent COVID-19 samples. In each case, the material was cDNA or gDNA derived from T cells, B-cell-depleted T cells, or PBMCs.

Germline V gives CDR1 KGHSH, CDR2 LQKENI. The V gene end was trimmed by 3 bases and the J gene end by 3 bases; junction bases not matched to a gene: 6. The CDR3 is 15 residues long. The participants were between about 18 and 90 years old and came from under 25 US areas. Assignment of participants to cohorts was predicated upon participant-reported clinical history. Input material: PBMCs or T cells enriched from blood (not recorded which). The J gene is TRBJ2-3, the V gene TRBV18; 7 bases fit TRBD2. This TCR was sampled from a man in his forties who had recovered from COVID-19. The CDR3, as DNA: TGTGCCAGCTCACCCGGGCCAGCGGGGACAGATACGCAGTATTTT. It yields the protein CASSPGPAGTDTQYF.